A selection of T cell receptor beta chains follows, all from one sample in a study of control samples from healthy donors and cancer patients. Data came from immunoSEQ multiplex PCR; TCRdb stores just in-frame clones and leaves some out. The sample gives 30,000 to 40,000 clones, about 85% of which show up once; more than 1.5% is in the top ten. Sequenced: PBMCs. All receptors derive from a woman aged 40-49 years with lung cancer. Both conserved end residues are part of each CDR3. The order of the fields is V gene, clone size, CDR3 protein. Where a row states a size, it is once, few, many or the class of an expanded clone; other rows omit it.

V: TRBV16; size: -; CDR3: CASSRMQGQENNEQFF
V: TRBV4-1; size: -; CDR3: CASSLWTGPYEQYF
V: TRBV3-1/TRBV3-2; size: -; CDR3: CASSQRGGQAVGYTF
V: TRBV18; size: -; CDR3: CASSLLIDGVTEAFF
V: TRBV2; size: once; CDR3: CASSVLTGYTF
V: TRBV11-1; size: -; CDR3: CASSLRRTGGTDTQYF
V: TRBV5-1; size: -; CDR3: CASSLGDSRNTIYF
V: TRBV19; size: once; CDR3: CASSIAKEAILRSTDTQYF
V: TRBV14; size: -; CDR3: CASSRGGVELFF
V: TRBV11-3; size: -; CDR3: CASSLGRISGNTIYF
V: TRBV5-6; size: -; CDR3: CASSEDIYNEQFF
V: TRBV19; size: -; CDR3: CASSIHPTNTEAFF
V: TRBV11-3; size: -; CDR3: CASSVSRGSYNEQFF
V: TRBV6-5; size: once; CDR3: CASLRGYSNQPQHF
V: TRBV2; size: -; CDR3: CASSVQGPYNEQFF
V: TRBV4-2; size: -; CDR3: CASSQALVGANVLTF
V: TRBV7-3; size: -; CDR3: CASSPLAADTQYF